This section outlines one TCR beta chain sequence together with its context. The data originate from a study of monozygotic twins with inflammatory bowel disease. The CDR3 contains 14 residues. CDR1 LNHDA and CDR2 SQIVND come from the germline V gene (reference sequence). TCRdb reanalyzed the 5' RACE reads and collapses them to one entry per CDR3 protein, without DNA. The repertoire shows approximately 140,000 distinct CDR3 sequences; the top ten hold 2.4%. The receptor's source is a human donor with ulcerative colitis or Crohn's disease, or a healthy co-twin of an affected twin (not recorded which). Material: blood. The chain recombines TRBV19 with TRBJ2-7; as DNA is missing, the TRBD1 call by TCRdb cannot be tested. CDR3 sequence reads: CASSIGQITYEQYF.